This TCR beta chain was sequenced for a study of Ad26.COV2.S vaccination and SARS-CoV-2 variants. Study background: Donor allocation was to the COV1001 Ad26.COV2.S trial arm. Doses of Ad26.COV2.S were injected into muscle once or twice, 56 days apart. Study observations and caveats: The TCR breadth and depth analyses may have understated or missed part of the total T cell responses. CD8+ and CD4+ T cells specific for spike reportedly responded with substantial breadth after vaccination.

Treatment meaning: approximately 18 received Ad26.COV2.S at low or high dose, single or two shots; about 5 received placebo; per-sample allocation not given. On day 63 after the first injection, vaccine and placebo recipients gave samples. Assay: immunoSEQ multiplex PCR; the TCRdb copy retains only in-frame clones and omits some. Of about 400,000 clones in the sample, around 91% were seen once. The germline gives CDR1 MRHNA, CDR2 SNTAGT. Germline trimming cut 3 bases from V and 1 base from J; bases unmatched to any gene: 3. There are 15 residues in the CDR3. This clone was observed a handful of times. Its antigen is currently unknown.

The receptor was isolated from a person aged 18-65 years who received the Ad26.COV2.S COVID-19 vaccine or a placebo. The specimen was peripheral blood, collected in a trial of Ad26.COV2.S vaccine versus placebo. V usage is TRBV6-4 and J usage is TRBJ2-3; 8 bases match TRBD2. The CDR3 nucleotides read TGTGCCAGCAGTGAAAGGCGGGAGGGCACAGATACGCAGTATTTT. The encoded protein is CASSERREGTDTQYF.